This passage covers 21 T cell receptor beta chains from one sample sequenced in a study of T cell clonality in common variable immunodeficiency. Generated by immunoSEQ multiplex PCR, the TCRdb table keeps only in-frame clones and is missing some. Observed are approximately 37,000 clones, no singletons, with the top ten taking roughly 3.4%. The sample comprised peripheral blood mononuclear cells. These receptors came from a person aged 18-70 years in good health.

The sequenced part of the CDR3 DNA is TGCGCCAGCAGCTTAATACAGGGAGCTAACTATGGC. It translates to CASSLIQGANYG. The whole CDR3 sequence is CASSLIQGANYGYTF. This chain links TRBV5-1 with TRBJ1-2; TRBD1 might be the D (6 bases). With the read ending 3 residues before the CDR3 end, the germline J gene is used to fill in that end. V shed 2 bases and J shed 0 bases, with 11 bases lying between them. Germline assignment: CDR1 SGHRS and CDR2 YFSETQ. The CDR3 has 15 amino acids.

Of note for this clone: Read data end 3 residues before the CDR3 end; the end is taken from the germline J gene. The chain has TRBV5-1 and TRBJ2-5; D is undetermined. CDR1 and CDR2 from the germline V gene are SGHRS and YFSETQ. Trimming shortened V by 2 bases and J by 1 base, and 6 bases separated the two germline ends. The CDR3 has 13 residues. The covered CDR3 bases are TGCGCCAGCAGCTTAAGCGTCCAAGAGACC. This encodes CASSLSVQET. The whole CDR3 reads CASSLSVQETQYF.

The CDR3 loop reads CASSKGLATDTYTF. The CDR3 bases that were read are TGTGCCAGCAGCAAGGGACTAGCGACAGATACC. This chain uses TRBV7-9 with TRBJ1-2; D is perhaps TRBD1 (5 bases). Coverage ceases 3 residues before the CDR3 finishes, and the germline J gene fills in the end. The V gene's germline CDR1 is SEHNR and CDR2 FQNEAQ (reference sequence). The CDR3 extends over 14 amino acids.

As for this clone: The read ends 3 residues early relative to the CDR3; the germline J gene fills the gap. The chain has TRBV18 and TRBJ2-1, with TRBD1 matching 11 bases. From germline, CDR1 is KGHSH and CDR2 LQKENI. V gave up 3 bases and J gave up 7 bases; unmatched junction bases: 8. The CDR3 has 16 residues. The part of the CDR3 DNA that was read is TGTGCCAGCTCACCGAGTGGACAGGGGGCAATAAATGAG. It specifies CASSPSGQGAINE. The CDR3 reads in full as CASSPSGQGAINEQFF.

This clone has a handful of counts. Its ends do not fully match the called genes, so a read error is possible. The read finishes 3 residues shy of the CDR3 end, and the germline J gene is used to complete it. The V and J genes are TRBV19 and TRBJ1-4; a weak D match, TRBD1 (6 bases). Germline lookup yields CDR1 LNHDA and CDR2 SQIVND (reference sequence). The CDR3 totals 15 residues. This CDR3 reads CTSSIPDRTNEKLFF. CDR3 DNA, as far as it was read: TGTACCAGTAGTATCCCGGACAGAACTAATGAAAAA. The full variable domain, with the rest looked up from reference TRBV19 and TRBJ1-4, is DGGITQSPKYLFRKEGQNVTLSCEQNLNHDAMYWYRQDPGQGLRLIYYSQIVNDFQKGDIAEGYSVSREKKESFPLTVTSAQKNPTAFYLCTSSIPDRTNEKLFFGSGTQLSVL.

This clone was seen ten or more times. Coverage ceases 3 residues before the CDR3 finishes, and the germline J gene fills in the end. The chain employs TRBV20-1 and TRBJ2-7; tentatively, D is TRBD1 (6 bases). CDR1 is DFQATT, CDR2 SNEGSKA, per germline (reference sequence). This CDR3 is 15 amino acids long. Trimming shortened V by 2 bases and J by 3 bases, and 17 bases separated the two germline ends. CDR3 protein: CSARLPGRGYYEQYF. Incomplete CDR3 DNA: TGCAGTGCTAGACTCCCGGGCAGGGGATACTACGAG.

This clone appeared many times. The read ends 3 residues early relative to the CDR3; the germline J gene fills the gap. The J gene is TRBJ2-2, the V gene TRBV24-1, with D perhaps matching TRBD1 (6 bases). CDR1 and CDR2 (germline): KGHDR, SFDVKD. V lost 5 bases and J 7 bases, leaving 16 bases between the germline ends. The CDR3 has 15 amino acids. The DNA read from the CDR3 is TGTGCCACCAGTGCCGGGACACTCATGAGCGGGGAG. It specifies CATSAGTLMSGE. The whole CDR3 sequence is CATSAGTLMSGELFF.

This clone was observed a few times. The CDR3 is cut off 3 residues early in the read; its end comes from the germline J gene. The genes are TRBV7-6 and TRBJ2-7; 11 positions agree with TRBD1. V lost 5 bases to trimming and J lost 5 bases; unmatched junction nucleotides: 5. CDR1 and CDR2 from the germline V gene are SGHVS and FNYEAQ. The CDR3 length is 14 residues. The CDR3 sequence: CASSVGQGANEQYF. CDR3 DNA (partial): TGTGCCAGCAGCGTTGGACAGGGGGCCAACGAG.

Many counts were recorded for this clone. CDR3 sequence: CSAPGLGTGELFF. CDR3 bases read: TGCAGCGCCCCGGGACTAGGGACCGGGGAG. The chain recombines TRBV29-1 with TRBJ2-2, with TRBD2 matching over 8 bases. Sequencing ends 3 residues short of the CDR3 end; the germline J gene provides the rest. The CDR3 runs 13 residues. The ends lost 7 bases at V and 5 bases at J; junction bases unmatched: 6. Germline V gives CDR1 SQVTM, CDR2 ANQGSEA.

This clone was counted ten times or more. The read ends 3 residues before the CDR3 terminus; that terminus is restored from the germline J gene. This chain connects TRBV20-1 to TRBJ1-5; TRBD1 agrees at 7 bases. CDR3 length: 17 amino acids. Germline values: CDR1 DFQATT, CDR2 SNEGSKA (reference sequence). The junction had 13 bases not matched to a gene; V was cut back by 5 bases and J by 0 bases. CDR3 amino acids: CSALLDRRPISNQPQHF. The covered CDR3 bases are TGCAGTGCTCTTTTGGACAGGCGCCCCATTAGCAATCAGCCC.

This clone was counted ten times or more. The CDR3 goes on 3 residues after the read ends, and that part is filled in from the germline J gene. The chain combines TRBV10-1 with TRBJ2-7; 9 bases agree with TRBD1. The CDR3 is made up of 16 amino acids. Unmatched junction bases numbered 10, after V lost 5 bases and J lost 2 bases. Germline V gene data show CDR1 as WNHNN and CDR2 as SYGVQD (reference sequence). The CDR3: CASSKGQGTLPYEQYF. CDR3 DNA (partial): TGCGCCAGCAGTAAAGGACAGGGGACCCTCCCCTACGAG.

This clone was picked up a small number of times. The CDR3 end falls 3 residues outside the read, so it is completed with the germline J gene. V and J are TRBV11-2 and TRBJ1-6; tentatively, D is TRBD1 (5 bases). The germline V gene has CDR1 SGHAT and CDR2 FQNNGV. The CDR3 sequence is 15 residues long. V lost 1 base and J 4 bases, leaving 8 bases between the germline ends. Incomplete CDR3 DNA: TGTGCCAGCAGCTTAGTGGGGGGATATAATTCACCC. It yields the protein CASSLVGGYNSP. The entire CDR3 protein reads CASSLVGGYNSPLHF. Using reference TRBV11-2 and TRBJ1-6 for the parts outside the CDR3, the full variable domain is EAGVAQSPRYKIIEKRQSVAFWCNPISGHATLYWYQQILGQGPKLLIQFQNNGVVDDSQLPKDRFSAERLKGVDSTLKIQPAKLEDSAVYLCASSLVGGYNSPLHFGNGTRLTVT.

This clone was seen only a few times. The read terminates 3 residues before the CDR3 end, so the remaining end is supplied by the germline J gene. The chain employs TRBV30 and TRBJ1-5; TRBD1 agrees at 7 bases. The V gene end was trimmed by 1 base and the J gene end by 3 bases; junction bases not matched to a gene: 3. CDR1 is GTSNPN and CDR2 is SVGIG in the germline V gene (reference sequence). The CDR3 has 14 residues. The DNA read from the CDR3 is TGTGCCTGGAGTGGAGGACAGGTCAATCAGCCC. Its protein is CAWSGGQVNQP. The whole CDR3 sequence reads CAWSGGQVNQPQHF. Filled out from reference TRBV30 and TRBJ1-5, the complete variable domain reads SQTIHQWPATLVQPVGSPLSLECTVEGTSNPNLYWYRQAAGRGLQLLFYSVGIGQISSEVPQNLSASRPQDRQFILSSKKLLLSDSGFYLCAWSGGQVNQPQHFGDGTRLSIL.

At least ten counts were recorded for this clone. The CDR3 sequence is CASSLMTGANEKLFF. CDR3 DNA, as far as it was read: TGCGCCAGCAGCTTGATGACCGGGGCTAATGAAAAA. The chain recombines TRBV5-1 with TRBJ1-4; D uncertain. The read finishes 3 residues shy of the CDR3 end, and the germline J gene is used to complete it. Looked up from germline, CDR1 is SGHRS and CDR2 is YFSETQ. This CDR3 is built from 15 residues. The ends were cut back, 1 base at V and 3 bases at J, with 10 bases in the middle.

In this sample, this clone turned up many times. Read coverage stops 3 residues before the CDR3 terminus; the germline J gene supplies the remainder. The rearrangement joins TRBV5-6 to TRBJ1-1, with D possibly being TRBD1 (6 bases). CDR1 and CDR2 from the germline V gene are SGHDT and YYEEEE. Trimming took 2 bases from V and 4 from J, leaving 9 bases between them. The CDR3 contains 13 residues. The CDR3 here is CASSFDRPTEAFF. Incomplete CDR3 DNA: TGTGCCAGCAGCTTTGACAGGCCCACTGAA.

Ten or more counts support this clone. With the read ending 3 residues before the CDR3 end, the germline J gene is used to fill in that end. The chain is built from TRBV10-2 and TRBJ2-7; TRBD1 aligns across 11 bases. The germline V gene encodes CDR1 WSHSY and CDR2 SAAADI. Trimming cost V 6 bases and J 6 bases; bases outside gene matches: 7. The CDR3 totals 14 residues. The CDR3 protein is CASSTGTGGLEQYF. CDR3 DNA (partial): TGCGCCAGCAGCACCGGGACAGGGGGGCTCGAG.

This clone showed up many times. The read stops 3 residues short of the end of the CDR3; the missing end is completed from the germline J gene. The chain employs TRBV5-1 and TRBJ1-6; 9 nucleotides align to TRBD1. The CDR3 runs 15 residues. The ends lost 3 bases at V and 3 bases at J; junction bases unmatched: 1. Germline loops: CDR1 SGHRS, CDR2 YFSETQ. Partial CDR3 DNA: TGCGCCAGCAGCTGGGGACAGGGCTATAATTCACCC. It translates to CASSWGQGYNSP. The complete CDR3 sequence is CASSWGQGYNSPLHF.

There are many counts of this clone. The part of the CDR3 DNA that was read is TGTGCCAGCAGCGACCACAGATCTGAA. Translated: CASSDHRSE. The whole CDR3 sequence is CASSDHRSEAFF. The chain joins TRBV7-9 to TRBJ1-1; no firm D call. The CDR3 goes on 3 residues after the read ends, and that part is filled in from the germline J gene. V was shortened by 5 bases and J by 6 bases, with 10 bases between the two germline ends. The CDR3 is made up of 12 amino acids. The germline V gene encodes CDR1 SEHNR and CDR2 FQNEAQ (reference sequence).

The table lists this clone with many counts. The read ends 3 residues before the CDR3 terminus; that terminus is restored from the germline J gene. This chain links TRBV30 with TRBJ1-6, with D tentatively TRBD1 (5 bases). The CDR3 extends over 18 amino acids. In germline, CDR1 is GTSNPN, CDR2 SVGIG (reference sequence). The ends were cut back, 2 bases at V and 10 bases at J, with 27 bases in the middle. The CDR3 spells CAWSNSKAPTVSFSPLHF. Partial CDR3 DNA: TGTGCCTGGAGTAACAGTAAGGCCCCGACAGTAAGCTTCTCACCC.

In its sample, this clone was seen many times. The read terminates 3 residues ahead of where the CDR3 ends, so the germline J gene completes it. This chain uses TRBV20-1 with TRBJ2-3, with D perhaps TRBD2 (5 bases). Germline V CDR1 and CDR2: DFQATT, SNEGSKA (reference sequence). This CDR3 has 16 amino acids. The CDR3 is CSARDGVARIQETQYF. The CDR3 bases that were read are TGCAGTGCTAGAGATGGAGTAGCGAGGATCCAAGAGACG.

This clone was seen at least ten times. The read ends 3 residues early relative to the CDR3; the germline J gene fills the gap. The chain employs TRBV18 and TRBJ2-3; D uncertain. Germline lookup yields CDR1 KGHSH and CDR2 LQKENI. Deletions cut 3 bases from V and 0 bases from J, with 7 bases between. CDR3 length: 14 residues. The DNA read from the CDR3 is TGTGCCAGCTCACCCCGCACTAGCACAGATACG. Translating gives CASSPRTSTDT. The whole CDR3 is CASSPRTSTDTQYF.